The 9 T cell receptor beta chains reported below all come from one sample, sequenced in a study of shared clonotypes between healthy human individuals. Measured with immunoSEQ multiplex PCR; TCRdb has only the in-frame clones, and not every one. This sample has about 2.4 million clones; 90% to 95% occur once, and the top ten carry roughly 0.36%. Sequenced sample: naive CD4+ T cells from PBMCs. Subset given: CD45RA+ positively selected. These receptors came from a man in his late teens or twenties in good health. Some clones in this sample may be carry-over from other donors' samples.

CDR3 protein: CASSQDQATYEQYF. As DNA, the CDR3 is TGCGCCAGCAGCCAAGATCAGGCGACCTACGAGCAGTACTTC. The chain employs TRBV4-3 and TRBJ2-7, with D unclear. V shed 0 bases and J shed 2 bases, with 8 bases lying between them. Germline lookup yields CDR1 LGHNA and CDR2 YSLEER. The CDR3 sequence is 14 residues long.

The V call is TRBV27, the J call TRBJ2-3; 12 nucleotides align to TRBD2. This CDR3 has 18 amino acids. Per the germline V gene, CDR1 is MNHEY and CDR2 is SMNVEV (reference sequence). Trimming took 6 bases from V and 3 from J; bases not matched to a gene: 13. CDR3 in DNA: TGTGCCAGCAGCCGCGGGCTAGCGGGAGGGCCGGAGACAGATACGCAGTATTTT. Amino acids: CASSRGLAGGPETDTQYF.

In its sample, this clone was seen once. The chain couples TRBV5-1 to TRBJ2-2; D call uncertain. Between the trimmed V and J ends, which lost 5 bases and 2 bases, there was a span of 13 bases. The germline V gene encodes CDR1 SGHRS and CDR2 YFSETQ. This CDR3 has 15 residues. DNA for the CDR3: TGCGCCAGCAGGCCTGGACGGCAAAACACCGGGGAGCTGTTTTTT. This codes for CASRPGRQNTGELFF.

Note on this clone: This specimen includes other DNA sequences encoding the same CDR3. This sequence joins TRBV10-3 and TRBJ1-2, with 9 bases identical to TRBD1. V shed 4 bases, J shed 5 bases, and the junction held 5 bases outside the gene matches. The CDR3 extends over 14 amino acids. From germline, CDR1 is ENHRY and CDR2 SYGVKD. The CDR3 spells CAISGDRDGYGYTF. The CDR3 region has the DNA TGTGCCATCAGTGGGGACAGGGACGGTTATGGCTACACCTTC.

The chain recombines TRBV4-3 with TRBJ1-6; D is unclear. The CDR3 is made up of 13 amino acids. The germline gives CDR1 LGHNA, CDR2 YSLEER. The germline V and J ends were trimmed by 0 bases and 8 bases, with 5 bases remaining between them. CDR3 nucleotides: TGCGCCAGCAGCCAAGATCGAGATTCACCCCTCCACTTT. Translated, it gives CASSQDRDSPLHF.

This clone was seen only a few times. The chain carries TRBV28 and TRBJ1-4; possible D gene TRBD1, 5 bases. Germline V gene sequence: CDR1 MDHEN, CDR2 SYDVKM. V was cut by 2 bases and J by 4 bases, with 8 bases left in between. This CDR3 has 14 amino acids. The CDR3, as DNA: TGTGCCAGCAGTTTAAGCAGGGATAATGAAAAACTGTTTTTT. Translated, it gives CASSLSRDNEKLFF.

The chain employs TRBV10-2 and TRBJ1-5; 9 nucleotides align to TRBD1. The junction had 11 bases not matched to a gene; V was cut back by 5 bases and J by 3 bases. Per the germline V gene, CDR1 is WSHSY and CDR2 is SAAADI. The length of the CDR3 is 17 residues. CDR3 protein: CASSTLPGQGLNQPQHF. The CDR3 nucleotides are TGCGCCAGCAGTACCCTACCTGGACAGGGGCTCAATCAGCCCCAGCATTTT.

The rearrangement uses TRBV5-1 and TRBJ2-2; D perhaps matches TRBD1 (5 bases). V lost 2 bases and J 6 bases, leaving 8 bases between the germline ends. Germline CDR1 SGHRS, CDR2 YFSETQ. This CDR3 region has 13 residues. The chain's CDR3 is CASSLQVPGELFF. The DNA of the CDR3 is TGCGCCAGCAGCTTACAGGTACCCGGGGAGCTGTTTTTT.

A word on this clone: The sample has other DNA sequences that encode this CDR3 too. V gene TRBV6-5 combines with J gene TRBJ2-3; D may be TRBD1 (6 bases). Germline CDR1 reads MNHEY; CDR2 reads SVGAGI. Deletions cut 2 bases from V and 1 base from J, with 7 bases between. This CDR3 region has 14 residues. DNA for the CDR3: TGTGCCAGCAGTTACCGGACAGGCACAGATACGCAGTATTTT. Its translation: CASSYRTGTDTQYF.